The rows below give T cell receptor beta chains drawn from one sample of a study of shared clonotypes between healthy human individuals. The protocol was immunoSEQ multiplex PCR, while the TCRdb copy is restricted to in-frame clones and leaves out a portion. This table holds about 480,000 clones, 79% found once. Sequencing was done on a sample of PBMCs. The receptors stem from a woman between 40 and 55 years old in good health. Some clones in this sample may be carry-over from other donors' samples. Both conserved end residues are part of each CDR3. The order of the fields is D gene, J gene, V gene, clone size, CDR3 DNA, CDR3 protein. The D gene is left open where the match is weak. The size entry is marked missing in some rows and otherwise reads once, few, many or a size class.

>-|TRBJ1-5|TRBV30|few
TGTGCCTGGAGAGCCGGACAGTATAGCAATCAGCCCCAGCATTTT
CAWRAGQYSNQPQHF
>-|TRBJ2-5|TRBV7-7|-
TGTGCCAGCAGCCCCATCGGGCAGGGATCCGGGGAGACCCAGTACTTC
CASSPIGQGSGETQYF
>-|TRBJ2-6|TRBV19|-
TGTGCCAGTAGCGATCCGGGACGGAGCTCTGGGGCCAACGTCCTGACTTTC
CASSDPGRSSGANVLTF
>TRBD2|TRBJ2-3|TRBV4-1|-
TGCGCCAGCAGCCAAGTAGGGCTAGCGGCCCTGTTGCGAGATACGCAGTATTTT
CASSQVGLAALLRDTQYF
>TRBD1|TRBJ1-2|TRBV7-9|few
TGTGCCAGCAGCTTAGGAGGGGGCGCGAACTATGGCTACACCTTC
CASSLGGGANYGYTF
>TRBD2|TRBJ2-5|TRBV28|-
TGTGCCAGCAGTTTAGGATTAGCGGGCCCTCCGGAGACCCAGTACTTC
CASSLGLAGPPETQYF
>-|TRBJ1-5|TRBV6-5|-
TGTGCCAGCAGCCCATTAGCAGGGAGCAATCAGCCCCAGCATTTT
CASSPLAGSNQPQHF
>-|TRBJ1-1|TRBV27|-
TGTGCCAGCAGTTTCACAGGTAAAAATGAAGCTTTCTTT
CASSFTGKNEAFF
>-|TRBJ2-2|TRBV9|-
TGTGCCAGCAGCGTAAATCCCGGGTGGAGGGCCGGGGAGCTGTTTTTT
CASSVNPGWRAGELFF
>-|TRBJ1-5|TRBV7-2|-
TGTGCCAGCAGCCTTCGTGGGGCGCCCCAGCATTTT
CASSLRGAPQHF
>-|TRBJ2-3|TRBV5-1|few
TGCGCCAGCAGCTTGGGGGTCGACAGTCGCACAGATACGCAGTATTTT
CASSLGVDSRTDTQYF
>TRBD2|TRBJ2-2|TRBV19|once
TGTGCCAGTAGCCCCCCCGTAGCGGGCGTGAACACCGGGGAGCTGTTTTTT
CASSPPVAGVNTGELFF
>-|TRBJ2-7|TRBV19|-
TGTGCCAGTCGACCGCTGCACAGCTCCTACGAGCAGTACTTC
CASRPLHSSYEQYF
>-|TRBJ2-7|TRBV15|-
TGTGCCACCAGCAGAGATGATCAACCGTGGGACACGGAGCAGTACTTC
CATSRDDQPWDTEQYF
>-|TRBJ2-3|TRBV10-3|-
TGTGCCATCACCGCAGGGCTGAGCACAGATACGCAGTATTTT
CAITAGLSTDTQYF
>-|TRBJ2-5|TRBV18|-
TGTGCCAGCTCACCACAGAGAGAGACCCAGTACTTC
CASSPQRETQYF
>TRBD1|TRBJ2-7|TRBV28|-
TGTGCCAGCAAATATGGCCGGAGACAGGGATTCTACGAGCAGTACTTC
CASKYGRRQGFYEQYF
>-|TRBJ2-3|TRBV4-1|-
TGCGCCAGCAGCCAGGGGTTTCTGGAGCATGTAGATACGCAGTATTTT
CASSQGFLEHVDTQYF
>-|TRBJ1-5|TRBV5-5|-
TGTGCCAGCAGCTTTGTAGCACAGGGCACCAATCAGCCCCAGCATTTT
CASSFVAQGTNQPQHF
>-|TRBJ1-1|TRBV30|-
TGTGCCTGGACAGTTCACCCGAACACTGAAGCTTTCTTT
CAWTVHPNTEAFF
>-|TRBJ2-3|TRBV15|-
TGTGCCACCACAGGTGGGCACGCGGGAGATACGCAGTATTTT
CATTGGHAGDTQYF
>TRBD1|TRBJ2-7|TRBV19|once
TGTGCCAGTAGTATAGAACCGGGACAGGGGCATTACGAGCAGTACTTC
CASSIEPGQGHYEQYF
>-|TRBJ1-4|TRBV28|once
TGTGCCAGCAGGGAAGGGGGTACTAATGAAAAACTGTTTTTT
CASREGGTNEKLFF
>-|TRBJ2-5|TRBV7-8|-
TGTGCCAGCAGCTACGACAGGGAGGGGACCCAGTACTTC
CASSYDREGTQYF
>TRBD1|TRBJ2-3|TRBV30|-
TGTGCCTGGAGTGGACAGGGAACAGATACGCAGTATTTT
CAWSGQGTDTQYF
>TRBD1|TRBJ2-3|TRBV2|once
TGTGCCGGCCGACAGGGGCCAGATACGCAGTATTTT
CAGRQGPDTQYF
>TRBD1|TRBJ1-2|TRBV4-3|-
TGCGCCAGCAGCCAACGTGCAGGGGGCAATGGCTACACCTTC
CASSQRAGGNGYTF
>TRBD1|TRBJ1-5|TRBV23-1|-
TGCGCCAGCAGTCAGCCGCCGGGACAGGGGGTTCTCAATCAGCCCCAGCATTTT
CASSQPPGQGVLNQPQHF
>-|TRBJ2-5|TRBV18|-
TGTGCCAGCTCAGGGACATACCAAGAGACCCAGTACTTC
CASSGTYQETQYF
>-|TRBJ1-3|TRBV5-1|-
TGCGCCAGCAGCTTGACCGGGCCGCAAAACTCTGGAAACACCATATATTTT
CASSLTGPQNSGNTIYF
>-|TRBJ2-1|TRBV6-4|-
TGTGCCAGCAGTACTAGCCCCAATCCGCTTAGCTCCTACAATGAGCAGTTCTTC
CASSTSPNPLSSYNEQFF